Shown below are 22 T cell receptor beta chains from a single sample sequenced in a study of cytomegalovirus exposure and HLA in healthy donors. 60 Vbeta and 13 Jbeta primers were used in PCR. The repertoire was sequenced with immunoSEQ multiplex PCR; TCRdb's copy has only in-frame clones and lacks some. The table lists tens of thousands of clones, approximately 81% of them singletons, with about 1.2% in the top ten. The sample was PBMCs. These receptors all come from a girl aged 2-10 years in good health and CMV-seropositive.

The rearrangement uses TRBV9 and TRBJ1-1; D gene ambiguous. This CDR3 is 15 amino acids long. Trimming cost V 4 bases and J 0 bases, with 13 bases left between them. Germline CDR1 reads SGDLS; CDR2 reads YYNGEE. Here the CDR3 DNA reads TGTGCCAGCAGCCCGGATACAGATCTGAACACTGAAGCTTTCTTT. This translates into CASSPDTDLNTEAFF.

The V gene is TRBV15, the J gene TRBJ2-3; D uncertain. Trimming cost V 3 bases and J 0 bases, with 19 bases left between them. From germline, CDR1 is LNHNV and CDR2 YYDKDF (reference sequence). The CDR3 extends over 18 amino acids. The DNA of the CDR3 is TGTGCCACCAGCAGCTTAATAAATATCCCCCCTAGCACAGATACGCAGTATTTT. It encodes CATSSLINIPPSTDTQYF.

The gene calls are TRBV30 and TRBJ2-7; 7 nucleotides line up with TRBD2. The CDR3 length is 14 residues. Germline V gives CDR1 GTSNPN, CDR2 SVGIG (reference sequence). The V and J ends lost 2 bases and 9 bases, in that order; junction bases with no gene match: 13. The CDR3 sequence is CAWSSGTYPTRQYF. CDR3 nucleotide sequence: TGTGCCTGGAGTAGCGGGACCTACCCTACGAGGCAGTACTTC.

This chain connects TRBV7-2 to TRBJ2-7, with TRBD2 identical over 8 bases. The ends lost 5 bases at V and 3 bases at J; junction bases unmatched: 9. Germline CDR1 SGHTA, CDR2 FQGNSA. This CDR3 region has 15 residues. CDR3 sequence (DNA): TGTGCCAGCAGCAAAGCCGGGGGGGTGAACTACGAGCAGTACTTC. Protein: CASSKAGGVNYEQYF.

The genes are TRBV7-2 and TRBJ1-1, with TRBD1 matching 8 bases. V dropped 2 bases and J dropped 6; count of bases not matched to a gene: 2. The germline CDR1 and CDR2 sequences are SGHTA and FQGNSA. CDR3 length equals 13 residues. CDR3 amino acids: CASSLQGAAEAFF. CDR3 nucleotides: TGTGCCAGCAGCTTACAGGGGGCGGCTGAAGCTTTCTTT.

The V and J genes are TRBV19 and TRBJ1-1; 9 bases are shared with TRBD1. The CDR3 has 14 amino acids. Germline V gives CDR1 LNHDA, CDR2 SQIVND (reference sequence). The ends lost 6 bases at V and 0 bases at J; junction bases unmatched: 2. CDR3 in amino acids: CASRGQGLNTEAFF. The DNA of the CDR3 is TGTGCCAGTAGAGGACAGGGGCTGAACACTGAAGCTTTCTTT.

This clone was observed a few times. This chain connects TRBV28 to TRBJ1-2, with D tentatively TRBD1 (6 bases). The V end was cut by 7 bases, the J end by 4 bases, with 13 bases between. Germline values: CDR1 MDHEN, CDR2 SYDVKM. The CDR3 covers 13 residues. In nucleotides, the CDR3 is TGTGCCAGCATGCCGGGACACCCCTATGGCTACACCTTC. Translated: CASMPGHPYGYTF.

The chain has TRBV7-8 and TRBJ2-7; weak D call: TRBD2 (6 bases). CDR3 length equals 16 residues. V lost 2 bases and J 3 bases, leaving 17 bases between the germline ends. Looked up from germline, CDR1 is SGHVS and CDR2 is FQNEAQ. This chain's CDR3 is CASSLIRGMTGYEQYF. The CDR3 nucleotides read TGTGCCAGCAGCTTAATTCGGGGGATGACGGGCTACGAGCAGTACTTC.

The chain employs TRBV5-6 and TRBJ1-4, with a possible D match to TRBD1 (6 bases). Per the germline V gene, CDR1 is SGHDT and CDR2 is YYEEEE. There are 16 residues in the CDR3. V lost 2 bases to trimming and J lost 4 bases, with 15 bases between them. The CDR3 loop reads CASSFRRGRNNEKLFF. As DNA, the CDR3 is TGTGCCAGCAGCTTTAGGCGGGGGCGGAATAATGAAAAACTGTTTTTT.

The chain carries TRBV28 and TRBJ1-5; D unresolved. V dropped 2 bases and J dropped 0 bases, with 17 bases sitting between them. There are 18 residues in the CDR3. CDR1 and CDR2 from the germline V gene are MDHEN and SYDVKM. In nucleotides, the CDR3 is TGTGCCAGCAGTTTAAGTCGCTCCCGGGCGGGTAGCAATCAGCCCCAGCATTTT. Translation: CASSLSRSRAGSNQPQHF.

CDR3 loop: CASRTYNEQFF. The DNA of the CDR3 is TGCGCCAGCAGGACTTACAATGAGCAGTTCTTC. The V and J genes are TRBV5-1 and TRBJ2-1; no definite D call. Germline CDR1 reads SGHRS; CDR2 reads YFSETQ. This CDR3 is built from 11 residues. Trimming left V 5 bases short and J 4 bases short, with 4 bases between.

This sequence joins TRBV10-3 and TRBJ1-5; no clear D gene. The germline gives CDR1 ENHRY, CDR2 SYGVKD. V was clipped by 2 bases and J by 4 bases, with 12 bases between them. CDR3 length equals 15 residues. The CDR3: CAISEGREENQPQHF. CDR3 DNA: TGTGCCATCAGTGAGGGGAGAGAGGAGAATCAGCCCCAGCATTTT.

The chain couples TRBV4-2 to TRBJ2-5, with D possibly matching TRBD2 (5 bases). V was trimmed by 1 base and J by 4 bases, leaving 10 bases between them. Germline V CDR1 and CDR2: LGHNA, YNFKEQ. The CDR3 has 14 residues. The CDR3 spells CASSQGGYGETQYF. CDR3 bases: TGTGCCAGCAGCCAAGGAGGGTACGGAGAGACCCAGTACTTC.

This chain links TRBV7-9 with TRBJ2-7; weak D call: TRBD2 (6 bases). Germline CDR1 and CDR2: SEHNR and FQNEAQ (reference sequence). This CDR3 spans 15 amino acids. Trimming left V 4 bases short and J 6 bases short, with 19 bases between. The CDR3 is CASSSGDGGPPEQYF. Written as DNA, the CDR3 is TGTGCCAGCAGCTCCGGGGACGGGGGTCCACCCGAGCAGTACTTC.

V usage is TRBV30 and J usage is TRBJ2-1; possibly TRBD2 for D (6 bases). This CDR3 has 13 amino acids. Trimming removed 7 bases from V and 0 bases from J, with 10 bases in between. Germline V CDR1 and CDR2: GTSNPN, SVGIG (reference sequence). CDR3 amino acids: CALGLGSYNEQFF. DNA of the CDR3: TGTGCCTTGGGACTTGGCTCCTACAATGAGCAGTTCTTC.

This CDR3 is CASSGQGWETQYF. Here the CDR3 DNA reads TGTGCCAGCAGTGGACAGGGTTGGGAGACCCAGTACTTC. The V and J genes are TRBV2 and TRBJ2-5, with 7 bases matching TRBD1. V lost 4 bases to trimming and J lost 5 bases; unmatched junction nucleotides: 4. Germline V gene lookup returns CDR1 SNHLY and CDR2 FYNNEI. This CDR3 has 13 amino acids.

This clone was found a few times. The rearrangement joins TRBV19 to TRBJ2-7, with D possibly matching TRBD1 (6 bases). Germline V gene sequence: CDR1 LNHDA, CDR2 SQIVND (reference sequence). The CDR3 is 13 amino acids. The V and J ends lost 4 bases and 7 bases respectively, with 14 bases between them. In DNA, the CDR3 is TGTGCCAGTAGTAGTCTTGGGGGCGTGGAGCAGTACTTC. Amino acid sequence: CASSSLGGVEQYF.

V usage is TRBV6-1 and J usage is TRBJ2-1; D possibly corresponds to TRBD2 (6 bases). The V and J ends lost 1 base and 6 bases respectively, with 19 bases between them. This CDR3 is 17 amino acids long. Germline CDR1 and CDR2: MNHNS and SASEGT. For the CDR3, the DNA is TGTGCCAGCAGTGAAGATCTCCGGGAGAGGGCAATCAATGAGCAGTTCTTC. It is translated as CASSEDLRERAINEQFF.

This chain connects TRBV28 to TRBJ2-7, with D unresolved. Germline CDR1 is MDHEN and CDR2 is SYDVKM. The CDR3 contains 15 residues. V was pared by 5 bases and J by 3 bases, with 17 bases between. The CDR3 loop reads CASSTLMVPGYEQYF. The CDR3 nucleotides are TGTGCCAGCAGTACCCTTATGGTCCCCGGCTACGAGCAGTACTTC.

This clone came up once. The rearrangement joins TRBV7-2 to TRBJ2-1; 8 bases match TRBD2. V was pared by 6 bases and J by 3 bases, with 10 bases of the junction left unmatched. This CDR3 contains 16 residues. CDR1 is SGHTA, CDR2 FQGNSA, per germline. The CDR3 loop reads CASSLRGLAGYNEQFF. In DNA form, the CDR3 reads TGTGCCAGCAGTCTCAGAGGGCTAGCGGGCTACAATGAGCAGTTCTTC.

This chain joins TRBV5-8 and TRBJ1-1; D not resolved. Deletions cut 2 bases from V and 2 bases from J, with 19 bases between. Germline V gene sequence: CDR1 SGHTS, CDR2 YDEGEE. The CDR3 sequence is 17 residues long. For the CDR3, the DNA is TGTGCCAGCAGCTTAGGAGAGATTCCATCAATTAACACTGAAGCTTTCTTT. This gives the protein CASSLGEIPSINTEAFF.

A few counts support this clone. This sequence joins TRBV7-2 and TRBJ1-1; tentatively, D is TRBD1 (6 bases). This CDR3 is built from 12 residues. Trimming shortened V by 5 bases and J by 5 bases, and 9 bases separated the two germline ends. The germline gives CDR1 SGHTA, CDR2 FQGNSA. CDR3 nucleotide sequence: TGTGCCAGCAGCCCAAGGGGGACTGAAGCTTTCTTT. Residues: CASSPRGTEAFF. Combining the CDR3 with reference TRBV7-2 and TRBJ1-1 gives the whole variable domain GAGVSQSPSNKVTEKGKDVELRCDPISGHTALYWYRQSLGQGLEFLIYFQGNSAPDKSGLPSDRFSAERTGGSVSTLTIQRTQQEDSAVYLCASSPRGTEAFFGQGTRLTVV.